The sequence of this TCR beta chain was determined in a study of cytomegalovirus exposure and HLA in healthy donors. V lost 10 bases and J lost 0, with 13 bases in between. CDR1 and CDR2 (germline): MNHNS, SASEGT. The CDR3 is 14 residues long. Samples came from healthy bone marrow donors. Regarding the study as a whole: Usually a TCR sequence was rare, but some public TCRs were found in many donors. In an earlier analysis, in roughly 600 donors, most V segments appeared productive either ~87% or ~30% of the time.

Comments on this clone: Its antigen is as yet unknown.

13 Jbeta primers and 60 Vbeta primers were used for the PCR. Using immunoSEQ multiplex PCR, the repertoire was profiled, and TCRdb retains in-frame clones only, with some absent. The ten top clones account for 0.45% to 0.6%, within a sample of around 100,000 clones. The chain uses TRBV6-1 and TRBJ1-3, with D uncertain. Sequencing was performed on PBMCs. The clonotype originates from a man between 45 and 60 years old in good health and CMV-seronegative. DNA for the CDR3: TGTGCCATCTCCCCCGGCGGCTCTGGAAACACCATATATTTT. Residues: CAISPGGSGNTIYF.